The T cell receptor beta chain described here comes from a study of shared clonotypes between healthy human individuals. In the study's own analysis: Filtering differed, since immunoSEQ gave only junction sequences and no quality scores. Assay used: immunoSEQ multiplex PCR; TCRdb lists only in-frame clones, some missing. That table gives V, J and clone size, and the DNA gave D and trimming. The profile shows over a million clones, roughly 95% of them singletons. As concerns this clone: Other DNA variants within this sample encode the same CDR3.

Trimming took 5 bases from V and 0 from J, leaving 14 bases between them. The germline V gene encodes CDR1 SEHNR and CDR2 FQNEAQ (reference sequence). The CDR3 covers 16 residues. Sequences were obtained from naive CD4+ T cells sorted from blood. Subset noted: CD45RA+ positively selected. The V gene is TRBV7-9, the J gene TRBJ1-3; D might be TRBD1 (5 bases). The clonotype was recovered from a man between 25 and 39 years old in good health. CDR3 nucleotide sequence: TGTGCCAGCAGCCTGCCCCCAGGGAGCTCTGGAAACACCATATATTTT. As protein: CASSLPPGSSGNTIYF.